Detailed here is one T cell receptor beta chain. CDR1 is MGHRA and CDR2 is YSYEKL in the germline V gene. The length of the CDR3 is 14 residues. V lost 0 bases, J lost 8 bases, and 2 bases stayed unmatched. The sample belongs to a study of blood T cell repertoires in COVID-19. About the study: Whether acute or convalescent, the COVID-19 samples came from the United States, Italy and Spain. PBMCs, B-cell-depleted T cells, or T cells provided the cDNA or gDNA that made up the material.

Original analysis: Reference gene primer amplification in the assay estimated nucleated cell counts. Generated by immunoSEQ multiplex PCR, the TCRdb table keeps only in-frame clones and is missing some. The V and J calls and clone size are taken from that table; D and trimming were inferred from the DNA. Of about 110,000 clones in the sample, just over 75% were seen once. This sequence originates from a woman of 80 years or more with acute or convalescent COVID-19. The V and J genes are TRBV4-1 and TRBJ1-4; 8 bases agree with TRBD1. Sequenced: peripheral blood. CDR3 coding DNA: TGCGCCAGCAGCCAAGACAGGGGGCGAGAAAAACTGTTTTTT. It yields the protein CASSQDRGREKLFF.